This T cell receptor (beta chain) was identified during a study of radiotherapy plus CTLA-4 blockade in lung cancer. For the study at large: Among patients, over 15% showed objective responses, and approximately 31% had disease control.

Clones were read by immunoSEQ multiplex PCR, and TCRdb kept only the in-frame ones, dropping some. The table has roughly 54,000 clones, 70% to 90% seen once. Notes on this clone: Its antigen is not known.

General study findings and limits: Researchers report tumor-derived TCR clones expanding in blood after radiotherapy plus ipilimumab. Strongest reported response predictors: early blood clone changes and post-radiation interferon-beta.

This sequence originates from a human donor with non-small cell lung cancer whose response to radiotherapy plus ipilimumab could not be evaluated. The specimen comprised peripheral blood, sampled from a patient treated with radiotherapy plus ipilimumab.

The CDR3 spells CASSKTNLRVSNQPQHF. DNA of the CDR3: TGTGCCAGCAGCAAGACAAACCTCAGGGTAAGCAATCAGCCCCAGCATTTT. The chain employs TRBV28 and TRBJ1-5; D possibly corresponds to TRBD1 (5 bases). Germline V gives CDR1 MDHEN, CDR2 SYDVKM. Between the trimmed V and J ends, which lost 6 bases and 1 base, there was a span of 19 bases. The CDR3 has 17 residues.